The TCR beta chain under discussion was sequenced for a study of cytomegalovirus exposure and HLA in healthy donors. The PCR was carried out with 60 Vbeta primers and 13 Jbeta primers. Clones were read by immunoSEQ multiplex PCR, and TCRdb kept only the in-frame ones, dropping some. This table holds about 150,000 clones, around 74% found once. Comment on this clone: The target antigen is unknown.

Whole-study results and caveats: As immune exposure information, only CMV serostatus was available.

The CDR3 loop spans 15 amino acids. V was pared by 2 bases and J by 6 bases, with 2 bases of the junction left unmatched. Germline assignment: CDR1 SGHAT and CDR2 FQDESV (reference sequence). The chain employs TRBV11-1 and TRBJ1-6; 9 bases fit TRBD1. The specimen was PBMCs. The sequence was obtained from a man aged 18-30 years in good health and CMV-seronegative. The CDR3 is CASSLTGQGNSPLHF. The CDR3, as DNA: TGTGCCAGCAGCTTAACGGGACAGGGTAATTCACCCCTCCACTTT.